Listed below are T cell receptor beta chains from one sample, sequenced in a study of T cells after yellow fever vaccination. MiXCR, run by TCRdb on the 5' RACE reads, gives a single entry per CDR3 protein. The data contain about 220,000 distinct CDR3 sequences, around 3.1% of them singletons. This material consisted of CD4+ T cells sorted from PBMCs, taken 10 days after the yellow fever booster vaccination. These receptors were collected from a man aged 18 to 29 who received the YFV17D yellow fever vaccine. Each CDR3 is given with its conserved first and last residue. A D gene is named only where the DNA matches it firmly. Expanded clones are given a class, and other clones once, few, many or no size at all.

V gene	D gene	clone size	J gene	CDR3 DNA	CDR3 protein
TRBV19	TRBD2	few	TRBJ2-1	TGTGCCAGTAGTATAGCCAAGACTAGCGGGGTCTCCTACAATGAGCAGTTCTTC	CASSIAKTSGVSYNEQFF
TRBV7-2	TRBD1	many	TRBJ2-1	TGTGCCAGCAGCCGTCCCGGGACAGGAGATACAACCTACAATGAGCAGTTCTTC	CASSRPGTGDTTYNEQFF
TRBV10-3	-	-	TRBJ2-3	TGTGCCATCAGCGGGCCCTCGATCCCAGATACGCAGTATTTT	CAISGPSIPDTQYF
TRBV5-6	-	-	TRBJ1-5	TGTGCCAGCAGCTCGGGGACGGAGGGGTTTCAACAGCCCCAGCATTTT	CASSSGTEGFQQPQHF
TRBV7-9	-	-	TRBJ1-1	TGTGCCAGCAGTTTACCCGGAGGGGAAGCTTTCTTT	CASSLPGGEAFF
TRBV5-1	TRBD2	-	TRBJ2-5	TGCGCCAGCAGCCGGGGAAGCGGGGGGGCCGAGAAGACCCAGTACTTC	CASSRGSGGAEKTQYF
TRBV5-1	-	few	TRBJ2-2	TGCGCCAGCAGCTCTCTTCTTTTGGCAGGGAAAAAAGGGGAGCTGTTTTTT	CASSSLLLAGKKGELFF
TRBV4-2	TRBD1	many	TRBJ1-1	TGTGCCAGCAGCCAGGGGACAGGGGGCCGCACTGAAGCTTTCTTT	CASSQGTGGRTEAFF
TRBV30	TRBD1	few	TRBJ1-4	TGTGCCTGGAGGAACAGGGGAACTAATGAAAAACTGTTTTTT	CAWRNRGTNEKLFF
TRBV7-2	-	many	TRBJ1-2	TGTGCCAGCACCCCATGGGGGGTTGACTATGGCTACACCTTC	CASTPWGVDYGYTF
TRBV4-1	-	few	TRBJ1-2	TGCGCCAGCAGCCAGAAAGACTGGACGACCACGAATGGCTACACCTTC	CASSQKDWTTTNGYTF
TRBV6-6	-	many	TRBJ1-1	TGTGCCAGCGGAGGGCCTGAAGCTTTCTTT	CASGGPEAFF
TRBV20-1	-	-	TRBJ1-5	TGCAGTGCTAGAGCCCCCACAGGGCTTGGGCAGCCCCAGCATTTT	CSARAPTGLGQPQHF
TRBV20-1	-	-	TRBJ1-5	TGCAGTGCTGTTGACGGGACCGGTATTCGAAGGGCCCTTAATAGCAATCAGCCCCAGCATTTT	CSAVDGTGIRRALNSNQPQHF
TRBV25-1	-	few	TRBJ2-3	TGTGCCAGCATACGCGGAGGGGGGGGCGTCGAAGATACGCAGTATTTT	CASIRGGGGVEDTQYF
TRBV5-1	-	many	TRBJ1-4	TGCGCCAGCAGCCAAGGGTTAACTAATGAAAAACTGTTTTTT	CASSQGLTNEKLFF
TRBV5-6	-	many	TRBJ1-1	TGTGCCAGCAGCTTGGGTGTGTCCCCGGCCCCTGAAGCTTTCTTT	CASSLGVSPAPEAFF
TRBV6-6	-	few	TRBJ1-1	TGTGCCAGCAGCCCTAGGACAGACGTAACTGAAGCTTTCTTT	CASSPRTDVTEAFF
TRBV4-3	-	many	TRBJ2-2	TGCGCCAGCAGCCAAGTTGCCGTTGGCACCGGGGAGCTGTTTTTT	CASSQVAVGTGELFF
TRBV7-2	TRBD2	-	TRBJ2-2	TGTGCCAGCAGCTTAGGACTAGCGGGGGGGCAGCGGGAGCTGTTTTTT	CASSLGLAGGQRELFF
TRBV9	-	-	TRBJ2-7	TGTGCCAGCAGCGTAGGAGTCTTCTCCTACGAGCAGTACTTC	CASSVGVFSYEQYF
TRBV12-2	-	-	TRBJ1-1	TGTGCAAGTCGCTCACGACGGAGGAACACTGAAGCTTTCTTT	CASRSRRRNTEAFF
TRBV4-1	TRBD2	many	TRBJ2-1	TGCGCCAGCAGTCTAGCGGGGACCTCCTACAATGAGCAGTTCTTC	CASSLAGTSYNEQFF
TRBV4-2	TRBD2	-	TRBJ2-3	TGTGCCAGCAGCGAAGCGGGGGGGCGAGATACGCAGTATTTT	CASSEAGGRDTQYF
TRBV12-3/TRBV12-4	-	many	TRBJ1-1	TGTGCCAGCAGTCCTCAGGCCGGACGCATGCTTACTGAAGCTTTCTTT	CASSPQAGRMLTEAFF
TRBV7-9	-	many	TRBJ1-2	TGTGCCAGCACTCTCAGGGATGGCTACACCTTC	CASTLRDGYTF
TRBV7-9	-	many	TRBJ2-4	TGTGCCAGCAGCTTAGGCCCTGGAGGCCAAAACATTCAGTACTTC	CASSLGPGGQNIQYF
TRBV5-6	-	many	TRBJ2-2	TGCGCCAGCAGCTCGGGCGGGGAGCTGTTTTTT	CASSSGGELFF
TRBV7-2	-	many	TRBJ1-1	TGTGCCAGCAGCCGACTCGGCACTGAAGCTTTCTTT	CASSRLGTEAFF
TRBV12-3/TRBV12-4	-	few	TRBJ1-5	TGTGCCAGCAGGTCAGGGGTTTCGAGCAATCAGCCCCAGCATTTT	CASRSGVSSNQPQHF
TRBV30	-	few	TRBJ2-3	TGTGCCTGGACTCGTATGGGCAGGGGAGTTGCAGATACGCAGTATTTT	CAWTRMGRGVADTQYF
TRBV6-6	-	few	TRBJ2-6	TGTGCCAGCACCCAGGGCTTTAGCTCTGGGGCCAACGTCCTGACTTTC	CASTQGFSSGANVLTF
TRBV11-2	-	-	TRBJ2-3	TGTGCCAGCAGCTTTACGACCACAGATACGCAGTATTTT	CASSFTTTDTQYF
TRBV7-9	-	-	TRBJ1-1	TGTGCCAGCAGCTTAAGGGGTGGCACTGAAGCTTTCTTT	CASSLRGGTEAFF
TRBV20-1	TRBD1	-	TRBJ1-2	TGCAGTGCCCAGTTACAGGGGGCCAGTGGCTACACCTTC	CSAQLQGASGYTF
TRBV10-3	-	-	TRBJ1-1	TGTGCCACGCGAGATAAGGAGGGGACTGAAGCTTTCTTT	CATRDKEGTEAFF
TRBV5-1	-	few	TRBJ2-2	TGCGCCAGCAGCATGACTCCCCAGAACACCGGGGAGCTGTTTTTT	CASSMTPQNTGELFF
TRBV18	-	-	TRBJ2-7	TGTGCCAGCTCGCCCGGGACCAACCCCTACGAGCAGTACTTC	CASSPGTNPYEQYF
TRBV7-2	-	few	TRBJ2-5	TGTGCCAGCAGCTTAGCGGCTGGGCGCGGAGAGACCCAGTACTTC	CASSLAAGRGETQYF
TRBV20-1	-	-	TRBJ1-2	TGCAGTGCTAGAGGGGGGGCCCCGAGCATTGGCTACACCTTC	CSARGGAPSIGYTF
TRBV20-1	-	few	TRBJ1-1	TGCAGTGCTAGTTCCAGAGTGAACACTGAAGCTTTCTTT	CSASSRVNTEAFF
TRBV5-8	TRBD1	few	TRBJ1-4	TGTGCCAGCAGCCGCGGACAGGGTTATGAAAAACTGTTTTTT	CASSRGQGYEKLFF
TRBV5-1	TRBD1	many	TRBJ1-1	TGCGCCAGCAACACAGGGGTAACTACGAACACTGAAGCTTTCTTT	CASNTGVTTNTEAFF
TRBV7-2	-	-	TRBJ2-5	TGTGCCAGCAGCTCCGGACAGCTCCCGGAGACCCAGTACTTC	CASSSGQLPETQYF
TRBV27	-	-	TRBJ2-7	TGTGCCAGCAGACCGGGACCCCATGAGGTGCAGTACTTC	CASRPGPHEVQYF
TRBV7-3	TRBD2	many	TRBJ2-1	TGTGCCAGCAGCCTTAGCGGGGGGGCGTACAATGAGCAGTTCTTC	CASSLSGGAYNEQFF